These T cell receptor beta chains were read from a single sample in a study of beta chain features in type 1 diabetes. This table comes from immunoSEQ multiplex PCR, and its TCRdb copy is limited to in-frame clones, with some not included. The sample contains 150,000 to 200,000 clones, over 55% of which appear only once. The sample taken for sequencing was naive CD4+ T cells from blood. These receptors all stem from a man aged 25 to 45 with type 1 diabetes. Each CDR3 is given with its conserved first and last residue. D genes are given only for firm matches. Rows may omit the clone size; those that give it use once, few, many or a size class.

v_call,clone_size,d_call,j_call,cdr3_nt,cdr3_aa
TRBV13,-,-,TRBJ1-1,TGTGCCAGCACTCGGGCCGCTGAAGCTTTCTTT,CASTRAAEAFF
TRBV7-2,once,-,TRBJ2-1,TGTGCCAGCAGCTTCTCCGGGACACTGTACAATGAGCAGTTCTTC,CASSFSGTLYNEQFF
TRBV11-3,-,-,TRBJ2-3,TGTGCCAGCAGCTTAAGGCCAGATACGCAGTATTTT,CASSLRPDTQYF
TRBV30,-,TRBD1,TRBJ2-3,TGTGCCTGGATTGGGACAGGGCCCACAGATACGCAGTATTTT,CAWIGTGPTDTQYF
TRBV4-3,-,-,TRBJ2-1,TGCGCCAGCAGCCACGGACCCCGGTGGGAGCAGTTCTTC,CASSHGPRWEQFF
TRBV9,-,TRBD1,TRBJ1-2,TGTGCCAGCAGCATACAGGGGAACTATGGCTACACCTTC,CASSIQGNYGYTF
TRBV30,few,-,TRBJ1-4,TGTGCCTGGAGTGAACAGGAGGATGAAAAACTGTTTTTT,CAWSEQEDEKLFF
TRBV29-1,-,TRBD1,TRBJ2-5,TGCAGCGTATTCAGACAGGGACCGGAGACCCAGTACTTC,CSVFRQGPETQYF
TRBV7-2,few,-,TRBJ2-5,TGTGCCAGCAGCTCCAGACAGACCCAAGAGACCCAGTACTTC,CASSSRQTQETQYF
TRBV18,-,-,TRBJ2-7,TGTGCCAGCTCACCACCCGACAGAAGGGAGCAGTACTTC,CASSPPDRREQYF
TRBV7-9,few,TRBD1,TRBJ2-4,TGTGCCAGCAGCCAGCAGTCCGGGACAGGGATGGGCATTCAGTACTTC,CASSQQSGTGMGIQYF
TRBV30,few,-,TRBJ1-4,TGTGCCTGGAGTCCGATGGACAGAATTGCAACTAATGAAAAACTGTTTTTT,CAWSPMDRIATNEKLFF
TRBV4-1,-,-,TRBJ2-2,TGCGCCAGCGCTACGCCAGAGAAGACCGGGGAGCTGTTTTTT,CASATPEKTGELFF
TRBV29-1,few,-,TRBJ2-1,TGCAGCGTATCGGACTTCCCCTCCTACAATGAGCAGTTCTTC,CSVSDFPSYNEQFF
TRBV23-1,few,TRBD1,TRBJ1-6,TGCGCCAGCACTCCTGGGACAGGGTCGACGGATTCACCCCTCCACTTT,CASTPGTGSTDSPLHF
TRBV18,-,-,TRBJ1-5,TGTGCCAGCTCACCAGGGGTAAATCAGCCCCAGCATTTT,CASSPGVNQPQHF
TRBV7-9,-,-,TRBJ1-6,TGTGCCAGCAGCTTAGCGAGCTCCTATAATTCACCCCTCCACTTT,CASSLASSYNSPLHF
TRBV2,-,TRBD2,TRBJ2-7,TGTGCCAGCAGTTTACTAGCGGGGTCCTACGAGCAGTACTTC,CASSLLAGSYEQYF
TRBV25-1,-,-,TRBJ2-1,TGTGCCAGCAGTAAGCTGGACAGCTCCTACAATGAGCAGTTCTTC,CASSKLDSSYNEQFF
TRBV5-1,-,-,TRBJ2-1,TGCGCCAGCAGCTTGACAGATAACAATGAGCAGTTCTTC,CASSLTDNNEQFF
TRBV14,few,-,TRBJ2-2,TGTGCCAGCAGCCAAGGACTAGTTAGCACCGGGGAGCTGTTTTTT,CASSQGLVSTGELFF
TRBV29-1,-,-,TRBJ1-5,TGCAGCGTTGAGCCGGGGGGCAATCAGCCCCAGCATTTT,CSVEPGGNQPQHF
TRBV29-1,-,TRBD1,TRBJ2-7,TGCAGCGTTCGGACAGGGTCCCCCTCCTCCTACGAGCAGTACTTC,CSVRTGSPSSYEQYF
TRBV7-2,once,TRBD1,TRBJ2-7,TGTGCCAGCATGGTAGGGGGCGGGTACGAGCAGTACTTC,CASMVGGGYEQYF